Listed here is a single T cell receptor (beta chain). This clone's antigen is unknown. Base quality data are lacking; no much larger clone is found one base away. This record comes from a study of T-cell reconstitution after alpha-beta-depleted transplantation in children (TCRdb year 2016). With regard to the full study: The study quantitatively tracked T-cell immune reconstitution after TCRalphabeta/CD19-depleted allogeneic hematopoietic cell transplantation in children using TCR repertoire profiling.

Taken from cysteine to phenylalanine, the CDR3 has 13 residues. Left in the record is the CDR3 DNA by itself, 39 bases read in frame from the first base. Trimming at the junction amounts to 1 base on V and 2 bases on J, and the germline ends lie 7 bases apart. For CDR1 and CDR2, the germline V gene (reference sequence) lists GTSNPN and SVGIG. The protocol used for the library was PCR. The listed sequencing device is Illumina HiSeq 2500. Molecular barcoding was employed in the preparation of TCR libraries, with unique molecular identifiers being used to normalize TCRbeta repertoire quantification. TCRdb reprocessing: public reads trimmed at Q25 with fastp, clones called with MiXCR, in-frame beta chains kept. Identical CDR3 protein sequences are pooled into one entry, listed with their most common genes and DNA. For this sample there are approximately 110,000 distinct CDR3 sequences; 20% to 25% appear just once. Jointly, the top ten make up under 12% of the sample.

Broader findings and caveats from the paper: About two months after transplant, the apparently early recovery of alphabetaT-cell counts reportedly depended on just several hundred clones that had expanded rapidly and came from non-depleted graft cells. In some patients, the high TCRbeta diversity seen at day 60 was put down to recipient T cells and intrathymic progenitors that had survived conditioning. Hyperexpanded clone frequencies declined over subsequent months; after one year, T-cell counts and TCRbeta diversity were mostly attributed to newly produced T cells.

Read against the paper, the sample's treatment or condition label means: allogeneic hematopoietic cell transplantation with graft depleted of TCRalphabeta T cells and CD19 B cells. The transplant recipients were children given TCRalphabeta/CD19-depleted allogeneic hematopoietic cell grafts. The sequences come from PBMCs, mostly from graft donor cells, collected 180 days after TCRalphabeta/CD19-depleted stem cell transplant. The chain joins TRBV30 to TRBJ2-3; the D gene remains uncertain. The receptor's source is a male patient between 2 and 15 years old who had a stem cell transplant for chronic granulomatous disease, so the T cells may come from the graft donor. The nucleotide sequence is TGTGCCTGGAGTGCCAGGATCACAGATACGCAGTATTTT. Its protein reads: CAWSARITDTQYF.